The 10 T cell receptor beta chains presented below share a single source sample, sequenced in a study of shared clonotypes between healthy human individuals. Profiling relied on immunoSEQ multiplex PCR, and the TCRdb table lists in-frame clones only, not all of them. The table records 97,000 or so clones, around 43% of them present only once. The sequenced sample was PBMCs. All receptors derive from a woman aged 40 to 50 in good health. Some clones in this sample may be carry-over from other donors' samples.

This clone is a singleton in its sample. The rearrangement uses TRBV10-2 and TRBJ2-7; D unresolved. Germline CDR1 is WSHSY and CDR2 is SAAADI. The CDR3 runs to 15 residues. The ends were cut back, 0 bases at V and 0 bases at J, with 9 bases in the middle. The CDR3, as DNA: TGCGCCAGCAGTGAGTCGGGTGGGCCCTCCTACGAGCAGTACTTC. It yields the protein CASSESGGPSYEQYF.

This clone appeared many times. This sequence joins TRBV7-3 and TRBJ1-5, with D unresolved. CDR1 is SGHTA and CDR2 is FQGTGA in the germline V gene. Trimming removed 0 bases at V and 4 bases at J, with 7 bases between. This CDR3 is built from 14 residues. The CDR3 nucleotides are TGTGCCAGCAGCTTAACGTTGGGGAATCAGCCCCAGCATTTT. It translates to CASSLTLGNQPQHF.

This clone has at least ten counts. The chain carries TRBV20-1 and TRBJ2-5; weak D call: TRBD2 (6 bases). The CDR3 loop spans 11 amino acids. The V gene's germline CDR1 is DFQATT and CDR2 SNEGSKA (reference sequence). V gave up 5 bases and J gave up 9 bases, with 13 bases separating them. In DNA form, the CDR3 reads TGCAGTGCTGGGCCACGGGAGCCCCAGTACTTC. It encodes CSAGPREPQYF.

The CDR3 sequence: CASSPDYPGDEQYF. The CDR3 DNA reads TGTGCCAGCTCACCAGACTATCCAGGGGACGAGCAGTACTTC. The rearrangement links TRBV18 to TRBJ2-7; a weak D match, TRBD1 (6 bases). Germline CDR1 and CDR2: KGHSH and LQKENI. The CDR3 extends over 14 amino acids. V was clipped by 2 bases and J by 5 bases, with 13 bases between them.

This clone was observed many times. V and J are TRBV20-1 and TRBJ2-1, with a possible D match to TRBD2 (5 bases). The CDR3 has 11 amino acids. CDR1 is DFQATT and CDR2 is SNEGSKA in the germline V gene (reference sequence). Trimming left V 3 bases short and J 8 bases short, with 8 bases between. CDR3 region: CSASPEDEQFF. The CDR3 nucleotides read TGCAGTGCTAGTCCGGAGGATGAGCAGTTCTTC.

A note on this clone: One base separates it from a far larger clone, so it is likely a read error. This CDR3 is also generated by other DNA sequences in the sample. The chain combines TRBV6-1 with TRBJ2-7; 9 nucleotides agree with TRBD2. Germline values: CDR1 MNHNS, CDR2 SASEGT. This CDR3 has 15 amino acids. The CDR3 nucleotides read TGTGCCAGCAATCCAGCGGGAGGACTGACATACGAGCAATACTTC. Translating it yields CASNPAGGLTYEQYF.

Of note for this clone: A read error likely explains this, since a far larger clone differs by one base. The CDR3: CASSQEGGSYEQYF. The CDR3 nucleotides are TGTGCCAGCTCACAGGAAGGCGGATCCTACGAGCAGTACTTC. The J gene is TRBJ2-7, the V gene TRBV18; D call uncertain. V lost 4 bases and J 1 base, leaving 11 bases between the germline ends. The CDR3 has 14 amino acids. Germline V CDR1 and CDR2: KGHSH, LQKENI.

V gene TRBV7-8 combines with J gene TRBJ2-1; TRBD2 is a possible D gene (6 bases). This CDR3 contains 14 residues. CDR1 is SGHVS, CDR2 FQNEAQ, per germline. Trimming left V 2 bases short and J 7 bases short, with 12 bases between. The CDR3 nucleotides are TGTGCCAGCAGCTTAACGGGAGCTTGGAATGAGCAGTTCTTC. This codes for CASSLTGAWNEQFF.

In this sample, this clone turned up many times. This chain connects TRBV27 to TRBJ1-1, with a tentative D call TRBD1 (5 bases). V lost 4 bases to trimming and J lost 10 bases, with 16 bases between them. The CDR3 spans 13 residues. Germline-derived CDR1 and CDR2 are MNHEY and SMNVEV (reference sequence). The CDR3 DNA reads TGTGCCAGCAGTTCCGCCGTCCGGGGGGTAGCTTTCTTT. Its protein product is CASSSAVRGVAFF.

This chain connects TRBV7-6 to TRBJ2-5; 9 positions match TRBD2. The V and J ends lost 1 base and 6 bases, in that order; junction bases with no gene match: 3. CDR1 and CDR2 (germline): SGHVS, FNYEAQ. The CDR3 sequence is 14 residues long. CDR3 bases: TGTGCCAGCAGCTTAGGCGGGAGGGTTCAGACCCAGTACTTC. As protein: CASSLGGRVQTQYF.